The 8 T cell receptor beta chains reported below all come from one sample, sequenced in a study of blood T cells in healthy people across ages. Alongside a J-beta primer mix, a sample-barcoded 5' primer served in a second PCR lasting roughly 7 to 12 cycles. TCRdb re-derived calls from the 5' RACE reads in MiXCR, one entry per CDR3 protein. The profile shows hundreds of thousands of distinct CDR3 sequences, about 30% of them singletons. Sequenced input: blood. Receptor source: a woman aged 80 or over in good health.

This clonotype was found many times. This chain connects TRBV4-1 to TRBJ2-7; TRBD2 is a possible D gene (5 bases). Trimming took off 5 bases at V and 2 bases at J, with 22 bases between the two ends. The CDR3 loop spans 17 amino acids. CDR1 is MGHRA, CDR2 YSYEKL, per germline. The CDR3 protein is CASSFRSAGVRPYEQYF. In nucleotides, the CDR3 is TGCGCCAGCAGCTTCCGTAGTGCGGGCGTACGTCCCTACGAGCAGTACTTC.

The chain employs TRBV20-1 and TRBJ1-1; the D is unclear. V was pared by 3 bases and J by 3 bases, with 14 bases between. Germline CDR1 is DFQATT and CDR2 is SNEGSKA (reference sequence). This CDR3 is built from 14 residues. DNA of the CDR3: TGCAGTGCTAGGGACTGGGAAAGGTACACTGAAGCTTTCTTT. Protein: CSARDWERYTEAFF.

The chain recombines TRBV13 with TRBJ2-3; TRBD2 matches 10 bases. The CDR3 has 19 amino acids. Unmatched junction bases numbered 14, after V lost 5 bases and J lost 0 bases. CDR1 PRHDT and CDR2 FYEKMQ come from the germline V gene (reference sequence). CDR3 coding DNA: TGTGCCAGCAGCCTCGAGACTAGCGGGTGGGAAACTAGCACAGATACGCAGTATTTT. The encoded protein is CASSLETSGWETSTDTQYF.

This clonotype showed up many times. The V and J genes are TRBV2 and TRBJ1-2, with 7 nucleotides matching TRBD1. J lost 8 bases, V lost 3 bases, and 9 bases had no gene match. The CDR3 covers 14 residues. CDR1 is SNHLY and CDR2 is FYNNEI in the germline V gene. The CDR3 spells CASSDRRDSSGYTF. CDR3 DNA: TGTGCCAGCAGTGATCGCCGGGACAGTAGCGGCTACACCTTC.

About this clonotype itself: This may be a read error: a much more frequent sequence differs by one nucleotide. The gene calls are TRBV6-2 or TRBV6-3 and TRBJ2-5; 7 positions match TRBD2. Germline V gene data show CDR1 as MNHEY and CDR2 as SVGEGT. The CDR3 consists of 15 residues. The chain's CDR3 is CASSYPRGGEEAQYF. Here the CDR3 DNA reads TGTGCCAGCAGTTACCCGAGGGGAGGGGAAGAGGCCCAGTACTTC.

On this clonotype: A read error is possible here, since a much larger clone lies one base away. The chain joins TRBV5-5 to TRBJ2-1; 10 bases align to TRBD1. The DNA end is more similar to TRBJ2-7, so the J call may be wrong. Germline V gene data show CDR1 as SGHKS and CDR2 as YYEKEE (reference sequence). The CDR3 consists of 15 residues. The CDR3 loop is CASTSRDRGHNEQYF. For the CDR3, the DNA is TGTGCCAGCACCTCCAGGGACAGGGGCCACAATGAGCAGTACTTC.

This clonotype showed up many times. A much more abundant neighbour one base away suggests this may be a read error. The chain uses TRBV28 and TRBJ1-4; D unresolved. This CDR3 is built from 15 residues. CDR1 and CDR2 from the germline V gene are MDHEN and SYDVKM. CDR3 residues: CASSFVSFPNEKRFF. The CDR3 DNA follows: TGTGCCAGCAGTTTTGTTTCCTTCCCTAATGAAAAACGGTTTTTT.

With regard to this clonotype: A read error may be the cause here, since a much bigger clone is one base away. This chain uses TRBV10-3 with TRBJ2-1; TRBD2 aligns across 10 bases. Germline CDR1 ENHRY, CDR2 SYGVKD. The V gene end was trimmed by 6 bases and the J gene end by 4 bases; junction bases not matched to a gene: 3. This CDR3 is 14 amino acids long. The CDR3 loop is CAIRELAGYNEQFF. Here the CDR3 DNA reads TGTGCCATCAGGGAACTAGCGGGGTACAATGAGCAGTTCTTC.